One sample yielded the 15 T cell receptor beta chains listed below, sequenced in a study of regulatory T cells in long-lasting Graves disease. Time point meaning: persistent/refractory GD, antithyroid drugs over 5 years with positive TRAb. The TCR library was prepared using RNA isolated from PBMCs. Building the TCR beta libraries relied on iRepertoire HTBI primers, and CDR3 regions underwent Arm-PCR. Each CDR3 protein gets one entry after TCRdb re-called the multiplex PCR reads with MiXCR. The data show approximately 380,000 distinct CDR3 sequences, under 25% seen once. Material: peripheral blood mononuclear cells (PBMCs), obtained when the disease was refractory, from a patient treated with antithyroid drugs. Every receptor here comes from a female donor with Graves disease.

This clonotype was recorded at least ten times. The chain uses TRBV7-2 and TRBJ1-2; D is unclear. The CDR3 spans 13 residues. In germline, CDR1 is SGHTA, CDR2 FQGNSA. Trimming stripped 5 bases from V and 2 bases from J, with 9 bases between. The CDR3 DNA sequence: TGTGCCAGCAGCCCGCCGGGAAACTATGGCTACACCTTC. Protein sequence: CASSPPGNYGYTF.

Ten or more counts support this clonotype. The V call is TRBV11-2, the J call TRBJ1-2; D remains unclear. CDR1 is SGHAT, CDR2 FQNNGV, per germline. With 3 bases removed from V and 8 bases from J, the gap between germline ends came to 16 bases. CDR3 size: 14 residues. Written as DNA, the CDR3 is TGTGCCAGCAGCTTCATGGGCTCACCGGAGGGCTACACCTTC. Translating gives CASSFMGSPEGYTF. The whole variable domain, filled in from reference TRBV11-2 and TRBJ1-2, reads EAGVAQSPRYKIIEKRQSVAFWCNPISGHATLYWYQQILGQGPKLLIQFQNNGVVDDSQLPKDRFSAERLKGVDSTLKIQPAKLEDSAVYLCASSFMGSPEGYTFGSGTRLTVV.

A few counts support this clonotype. Here the CDR3 DNA reads TGTGCCACGACACTGGGGCAATTTCTGAGCTCCTATAATTCACCCCTCCACTTT. Its protein is CATTLGQFLSSYNSPLHF. The rearrangement links TRBV28 to TRBJ1-6, with a tentative D call TRBD1 (5 bases). V lost 10 bases and J 0 bases, leaving 22 bases between the germline ends. Germline loops: CDR1 MDHEN, CDR2 SYDVKM. CDR3 size: 18 residues.

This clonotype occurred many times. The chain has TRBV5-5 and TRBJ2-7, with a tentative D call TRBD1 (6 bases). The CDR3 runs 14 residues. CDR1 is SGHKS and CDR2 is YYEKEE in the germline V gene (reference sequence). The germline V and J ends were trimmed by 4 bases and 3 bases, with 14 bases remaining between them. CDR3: CASSPLRGSYEQYF. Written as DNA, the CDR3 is TGTGCCAGCAGCCCGTTAAGGGGGAGCTACGAGCAGTACTTC.

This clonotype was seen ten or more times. CDR3 coding DNA: TGTGCCAGCAGTTTAGGCCCGGGACTAGCCGCCTACGAGCAGTACTTC. Protein sequence: CASSLGPGLAAYEQYF. The chain is built from TRBV12-3 or TRBV12-4 and TRBJ2-7; 9 bases are a match to TRBD2. V shed 1 base and J 2 bases; nucleotides not matched to a gene: 6. CDR3 length: 16 residues.

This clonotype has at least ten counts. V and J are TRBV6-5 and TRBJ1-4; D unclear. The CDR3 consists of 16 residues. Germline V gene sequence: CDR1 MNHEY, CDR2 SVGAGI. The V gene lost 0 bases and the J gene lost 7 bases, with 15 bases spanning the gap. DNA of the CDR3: TGTGCCAGCAGTTACTCCCGGGCCTTAGCTAGTGAAAAACTGTTTTTT. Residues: CASSYSRALASEKLFF.

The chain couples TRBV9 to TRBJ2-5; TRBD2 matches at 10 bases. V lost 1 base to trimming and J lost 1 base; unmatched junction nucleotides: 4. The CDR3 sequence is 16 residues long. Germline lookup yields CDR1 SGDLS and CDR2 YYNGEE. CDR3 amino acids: CASSVRASGSQETQYF. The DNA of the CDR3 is TGTGCCAGCAGCGTACGTGCTAGCGGGAGCCAAGAGACCCAGTACTTC.

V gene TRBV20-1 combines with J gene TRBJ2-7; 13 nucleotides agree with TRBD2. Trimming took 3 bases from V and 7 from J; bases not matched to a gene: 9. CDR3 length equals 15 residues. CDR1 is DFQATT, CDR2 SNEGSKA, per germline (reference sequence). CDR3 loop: CSASNAGLAGIEQYF. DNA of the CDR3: TGCAGTGCTAGTAACGCGGGACTAGCGGGGATTGAGCAGTACTTC.

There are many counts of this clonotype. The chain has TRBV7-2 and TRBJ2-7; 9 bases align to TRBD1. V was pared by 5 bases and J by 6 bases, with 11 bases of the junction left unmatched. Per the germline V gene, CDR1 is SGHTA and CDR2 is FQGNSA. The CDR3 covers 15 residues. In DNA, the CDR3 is TGTGCCAGCAGCAATACCGGGACAGGGCCAGGCGAGCAGTACTTC. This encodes CASSNTGTGPGEQYF.

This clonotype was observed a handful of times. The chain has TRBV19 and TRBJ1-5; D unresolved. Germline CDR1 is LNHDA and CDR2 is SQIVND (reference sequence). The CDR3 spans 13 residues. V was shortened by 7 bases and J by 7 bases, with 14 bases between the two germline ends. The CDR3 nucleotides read TGTGCCAGTACCTCCGCGGGTGCCCAGCCCCAGCATTTT. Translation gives CASTSAGAQPQHF.

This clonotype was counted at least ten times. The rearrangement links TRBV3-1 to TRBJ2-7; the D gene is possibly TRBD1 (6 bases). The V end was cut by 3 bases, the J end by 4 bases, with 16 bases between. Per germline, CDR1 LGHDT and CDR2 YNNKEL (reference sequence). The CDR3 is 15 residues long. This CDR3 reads CASSHETGSIYEQYF. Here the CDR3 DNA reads TGTGCCAGCAGCCACGAAACAGGGTCCATATACGAGCAGTACTTC.

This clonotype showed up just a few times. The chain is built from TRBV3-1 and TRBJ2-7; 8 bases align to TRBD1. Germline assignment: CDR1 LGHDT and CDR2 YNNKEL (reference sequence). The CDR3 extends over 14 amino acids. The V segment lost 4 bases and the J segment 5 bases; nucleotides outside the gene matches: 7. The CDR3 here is CASSPFRGLNEQYF. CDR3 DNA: TGTGCCAGCAGCCCTTTCAGGGGGCTCAACGAGCAGTACTTC.

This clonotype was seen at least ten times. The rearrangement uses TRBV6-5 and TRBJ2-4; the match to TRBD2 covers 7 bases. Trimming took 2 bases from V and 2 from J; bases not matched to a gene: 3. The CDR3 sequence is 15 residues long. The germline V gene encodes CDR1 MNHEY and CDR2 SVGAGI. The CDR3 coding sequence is TGTGCCAGCAGTTACGGGGGGGAGACCAAAAACATTCAGTACTTC. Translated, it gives CASSYGGETKNIQYF.

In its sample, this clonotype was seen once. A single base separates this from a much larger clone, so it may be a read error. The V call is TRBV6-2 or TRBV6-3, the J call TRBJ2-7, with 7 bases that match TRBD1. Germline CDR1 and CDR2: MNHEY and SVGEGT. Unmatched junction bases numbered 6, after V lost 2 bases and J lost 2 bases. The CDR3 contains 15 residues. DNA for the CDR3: TGTGCCAGCAGTTACACCAGGGGGAAAGCCTACGAGCAGTACTTC. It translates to CASSYTRGKAYEQYF.

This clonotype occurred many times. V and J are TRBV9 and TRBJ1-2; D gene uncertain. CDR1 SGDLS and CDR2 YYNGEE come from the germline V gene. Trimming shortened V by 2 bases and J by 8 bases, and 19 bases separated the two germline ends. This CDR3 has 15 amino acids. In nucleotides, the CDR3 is TGTGCCAGCAGCGTCCGACAAGGAAACGCTCAGGGCTACACCTTC. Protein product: CASSVRQGNAQGYTF.